This T cell receptor beta chain was sequenced in a study of blood T cell repertoires in COVID-19 (dated by TCRdb to 2018 to 2021). For the study in its entirety: Samples covering the acute and convalescent phases of COVID-19 were provided by collaborators in the United States, Italy and Spain. The prospective study material was composed of cDNA or gDNA derived from T cells, B-cell-depleted T cells, or PBMCs. Deeply sampled blood TCRbeta repertoires from subjects exposed to, actively infected with, or recovered from COVID-19 were included in the dataset. The repertoires were made available in a free public database intended to serve as a resource for research on the immune response to SARS-CoV-2. The samples were drawn from two sources: the first 160 participants of the ongoing ImmuneRACE study, and over 1,000 subjects contributed by 6 global collaborators. Nearly every sample came with metadata listing a de-identified subject ID, COVID-19 status, age in years and sex. Where available, HLA class I and class II types were obtained from metadata supplied by the sample provider rather than from assay-based typing. What the research found in general, with its limitations: How much clinical and demographic metadata was included differed by source and by participant, and the metadata was provided uncurated.

A word on this clone: Its target antigen remains unknown. The record has no base qualities; no much larger clone is one base away.

The immunoSEQ Assay, a bias-controlled multiplex PCR, was used to amplify TCRbeta CDR3 regions from genomic DNA. Turning to the authors' computational methods: The number of nucleated cells in each sample was estimated from the amplification of reference gene primers within the assay. Sequence reads were collapsed and filtered to measure the absolute abundance of every unique TCRbeta CDR3 rearrangement. For each sample, productive Simpson clonality was calculated by taking the square root of Simpson's diversity index across productive rearrangements. TCRdb's version of the immuneACCESS table is confined to in-frame rearrangements and falls short of the full clone set. An unresolved V gene accounts for under half of the shortfall where checked; the remainder is of unknown origin. Clone size and the V and J calls come from that table; the DNA yielded D and trimming. The sample table holds about 200,000 clones, of which roughly 80% were seen once. Roughly 4.9% of the sample rests with the top ten.

Collaborating institutions collected whole blood in K2EDTA tubes following their own protocols. For TCRbeta analysis, collaborators shipped samples in one of three forms: frozen whole blood, isolated PBMCs, or DNA extracted from either of those sample types. The germline V gene (reference sequence) specifies LNHDA as CDR1 and SQIVND as CDR2. Counted from cysteine to phenylalanine, this CDR3 has 15 amino acids. The DNA shown is the 45-base CDR3, in frame from base 1. Relative to germline, V is missing 8 bases and J is missing 2 bases, with 5 bases of the junction outside any gene match. Sequencing was performed on peripheral blood. The sequence was obtained from a human donor in a cohort sampled during active COVID-19. The V and J genes are TRBV19 and TRBJ2-7, and 14 junctional nucleotides match TRBD2. The CDR3: CASSATSGRAYEQYF. The DNA reads TGTGCCAGTTCTGCGACTAGCGGGAGGGCCTACGAGCAGTACTTC.